A single TCR beta chain is shown here with its context. The sample originates from a study of control samples from healthy donors and cancer patients. The CDR3 runs 14 residues. V shed 4 bases and J shed 2 bases, with 13 bases lying between them. Sequenced by immunoSEQ multiplex PCR; TCRdb stores in-frame clones only, minus some. The profile covers around 90,000 clones, with over 75% appearing a single time and over 2% taken by the ten largest. Sequencing used blood. The V and J genes are TRBV5-3 and TRBJ2-7, with a possible D match to TRBD1 (7 bases). TRBV5-3 is reported as an ORF; its role is uncertain. The clonotype was recovered from a woman between 35 and 50 years old in good health. CDR3 loop: CARSHQGEAYEQYF. DNA of the CDR3: TGTGCCAGAAGCCACCAGGGGGAGGCCTACGAGCAGTACTTC.